This TCR beta chain was recovered during a study of blood T cell repertoires in COVID-19. Background on the study: PBMCs, B-cell-depleted T cells, or T cells were the source of the cDNA or gDNA that made up the material.

Study processing details: Reference gene primer amplification gave estimated nucleated cell counts. Some clones are missing from TCRdb's copy, which holds only in-frame ones; the method was immunoSEQ multiplex PCR. D and trimming come from the DNA, and the V and J calls and clone size come from that table. Found here are 150,000 to 190,000 clones, around 89% of them singletons; the top ten hold 15%. The CDR3 runs to 18 residues. Per germline, CDR1 GTSNPN and CDR2 SVGIG (reference sequence). V lost 0 bases, J lost 2 bases, and 9 bases stayed unmatched. This sequence was found in a woman aged 40-49 years with acute or convalescent COVID-19. V usage is TRBV30 and J usage is TRBJ2-5, with 13 bases that match TRBD2. Sequenced material: peripheral blood. The CDR3 spells CAWSVRTSGSPGQETQYF. CDR3 DNA: TGTGCCTGGAGTGTCCGGACTAGCGGGAGTCCGGGGCAAGAGACCCAGTACTTC.